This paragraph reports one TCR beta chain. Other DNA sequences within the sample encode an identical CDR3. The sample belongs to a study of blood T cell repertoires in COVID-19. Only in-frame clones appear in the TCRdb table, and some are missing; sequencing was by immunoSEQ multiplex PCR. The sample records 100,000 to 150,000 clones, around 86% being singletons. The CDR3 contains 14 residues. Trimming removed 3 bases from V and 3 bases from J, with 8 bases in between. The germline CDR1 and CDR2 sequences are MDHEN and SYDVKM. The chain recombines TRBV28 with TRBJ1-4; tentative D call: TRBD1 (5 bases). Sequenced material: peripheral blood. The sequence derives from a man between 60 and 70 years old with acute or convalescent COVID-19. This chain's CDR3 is CASSLGGANEKLFF. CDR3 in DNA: TGTGCCAGCAGTTTGGGGGGTGCTAATGAAAAACTGTTTTTT.